This TCR beta chain came from a study of early T cells in non-severe SARS-CoV-2 infection. Each CDR3 protein is one row after TCRdb ran MiXCR on the 5' RACE reads. This sample has over 60,000 distinct CDR3 sequences; 10% occur once, and the top ten carry around 7.3%. Losses at the gene ends were 2 bases for V and 1 base for J; bases not matched to a gene: 10. CDR3 length: 19 residues. The germline gives CDR1 SGHVS, CDR2 FQNEAQ. Here the sequenced sample was whole blood, taken at baseline. The receptor comes from an adult who was a healthcare worker with PCR-confirmed SARS-CoV-2 infection or an uninfected control (not recorded which). V usage is TRBV7-8 and J usage is TRBJ2-2; 10 bases line up with TRBD2. The CDR3 here is CASSLRASGGLMNTGELFF. The DNA for the CDR3 is TGTGCCAGCAGCTTAAGGGCTAGCGGGGGCTTAATGAACACCGGGGAGCTGTTTTTT.